The 29 T cell receptor beta chains presented below share a single source sample, sequenced in a study of immune evolution from preneoplasia to lung adenocarcinoma. Profiled with immunoSEQ multiplex PCR; TCRdb holds only in-frame clones, not every one. The sample carries about 6,500 clones, 84% recorded once. Material: FFPE lung adenocarcinoma in situ tissue. These receptors all stem from a donor of 70 years or more with lung adenocarcinoma.

The count of this clone is one. The gene calls are TRBV7-9 and TRBJ1-1, with a tentative D call TRBD1 (5 bases). V lost 1 base to trimming and J lost 1 base, with 7 bases between them. Germline assignment: CDR1 SEHNR and CDR2 FQNEAQ (reference sequence). The CDR3 runs to 14 residues. CDR3 in DNA: TGTGCCAGCAGCTTAGGAACAGGGAACACTGAAGCTTTCTTT. Translated: CASSLGTGNTEAFF.

The chain uses TRBV10-3 and TRBJ1-5, with TRBD1 as a possible D gene (6 bases). V shed 5 bases and J shed 4 bases, with 9 bases lying between them. The CDR3 is 13 amino acids. Per the germline V gene, CDR1 is ENHRY and CDR2 is SYGVKD. CDR3 residues: CAISRQENQPQHF. The CDR3 DNA reads as TGTGCCATCAGTAGACAGGAGAATCAGCCCCAGCATTTT.

The chain couples TRBV2 to TRBJ1-5; D may be TRBD1 (5 bases). The germline V gene has CDR1 SNHLY and CDR2 FYNNEI. Trimming stripped 8 bases from V and 3 bases from J, with 17 bases between. The CDR3 is made up of 15 amino acids. The CDR3 region is CASRRGVNANQPQHF. The CDR3 coding sequence is TGTGCCAGCCGCAGAGGGGTTAATGCCAATCAGCCCCAGCATTTT.

The chain has TRBV10-3 and TRBJ2-7; maybe TRBD2 (5 bases). Germline V gene sequence: CDR1 ENHRY, CDR2 SYGVKD. This CDR3 has 15 amino acids. Trimming removed 3 bases at V and 0 bases at J, with 12 bases between. This CDR3 reads CAISDETTNSYEQYF. The CDR3 region has the DNA TGTGCCATCAGTGACGAGACTACCAACTCCTACGAGCAGTACTTC.

The chain couples TRBV2 to TRBJ2-7, with 11 bases lining up with TRBD2. Germline V CDR1 and CDR2: SNHLY, FYNNEI. Trimming took 7 bases from V and 3 from J; bases not matched to a gene: 2. The CDR3 extends over 13 amino acids. The CDR3 sequence: CASTLAGGYEQYF. The DNA for the CDR3 is TGTGCCAGCACTCTAGCGGGAGGCTACGAGCAGTACTTC.

This rearrangement joins TRBV11-2 to TRBJ2-7; 9 bases agree with TRBD1. After removal of 5 bases from V and 1 base from J, the junction contained 9 bases not matched to a gene. CDR3 length: 16 amino acids. CDR1 SGHAT and CDR2 FQNNGV come from the germline V gene. For the CDR3, the DNA is TGTGCCAGCAGCACCCGGGACAGGGACGGATCCTACGAGCAGTACTTC. Translating gives CASSTRDRDGSYEQYF.

The V call is TRBV5-1, the J call TRBJ2-1; the match to TRBD1 covers 9 bases. The CDR3 has 15 amino acids. V lost 4 bases, J lost 9 bases, and 11 bases stayed unmatched. Germline V gene lookup returns CDR1 SGHRS and CDR2 YFSETQ. The CDR3 sequence is CASSRGQGTPGEQFF. The CDR3, as DNA: TGCGCCAGCAGCCGGGGACAGGGTACTCCCGGTGAGCAGTTCTTC.

The chain links TRBV4-1 to TRBJ1-2; D is ambiguous. The CDR3 has 14 amino acids. V lost 1 base to trimming and J lost 5 bases, with 11 bases between them. The germline V gene has CDR1 MGHRA and CDR2 YSYEKL. The CDR3 is CASSQGHSLYGYTF. DNA of the CDR3: TGCGCCAGCAGCCAAGGTCACAGCCTATATGGCTACACCTTC.

The chain uses TRBV9 and TRBJ2-1; no reliable D call. Germline CDR1 SGDLS, CDR2 YYNGEE. The CDR3 has 14 residues. The V end was cut by 0 bases, the J end by 5 bases, with 9 bases between. The CDR3 DNA reads TGTGCCAGCAGCGTAGGTTTGACGAACAATGAGCAGTTCTTC. Translated, it gives CASSVGLTNNEQFF. The full variable domain, its missing parts supplied by reference TRBV9 and TRBJ2-1, is DSGVTQTPKHLITATGQRVTLRCSPRSGDLSVYWYQQSLDQGLQFLIQYYNGEERAKGNILERFSAQQFPDLHSELNLSSLELGDSALYFCASSVGLTNNEQFFGPGTRLTVL.

The rearrangement uses TRBV30 and TRBJ2-3, with 13 bases matching TRBD2. Germline CDR1 and CDR2: GTSNPN and SVGIG (reference sequence). The CDR3 extends over 12 amino acids. Unmatched junction bases numbered 2, after V lost 8 bases and J lost 6 bases. CDR3 loop: CARTSGSDTQYF. The CDR3 DNA reads TGTGCCAGGACTAGCGGGAGTGATACGCAGTATTTT.

The V gene is TRBV5-6, the J gene TRBJ2-5, with D hard to call. Germline CDR1 reads SGHDT; CDR2 reads YYEEEE. This CDR3 spans 11 amino acids. V lost 1 base and J 5 bases, leaving 3 bases between the germline ends. The CDR3 region is CASSLRETQYF. The CDR3 DNA sequence: TGTGCCAGCAGCTTGCGGGAGACCCAGTACTTC.

The V and J genes are TRBV4-2 and TRBJ2-1; 11 bases are a match to TRBD2. The CDR3 covers 16 residues. Germline values: CDR1 LGHNA, CDR2 YNFKEQ. With 0 bases clipped from V and 9 bases from J, the junction kept 7 bases outside the gene matches. CDR3 DNA sequence: TGTGCCAGCAGCCAAGAAGGTAGCGGGAGGGCCGGTGAGCAGTTCTTC. Translating it yields CASSQEGSGRAGEQFF.

The chain links TRBV19 to TRBJ2-2; 7 nucleotides agree with TRBD2. The CDR3 is 15 residues long. Germline values: CDR1 LNHDA, CDR2 SQIVND (reference sequence). The trim removed 3 bases at V and 4 bases at J, leaving 5 bases unmatched. The CDR3 is CASSMDGRGTGELFF. Written as DNA, the CDR3 is TGTGCCAGTAGTATGGATGGGAGGGGCACCGGGGAGCTGTTTTTT.

The chain is built from TRBV11-3 and TRBJ2-7, with 7 bases lining up with TRBD2. The CDR3 consists of 14 residues. The V gene end was trimmed by 5 bases and the J gene end by 3 bases; junction bases not matched to a gene: 7. Germline values: CDR1 SGHNT, CDR2 YENEEA. As DNA, the CDR3 is TGTGCCAGCAGCGGCGGCGGGAGACGCTACGAGCAGTACTTC. Its protein is CASSGGGRRYEQYF.

The chain uses TRBV19 and TRBJ1-1; D remains ambiguous. The germline V gene encodes CDR1 LNHDA and CDR2 SQIVND (reference sequence). This CDR3 has 12 residues. V was shortened by 3 bases and J by 5 bases, with 7 bases between the two germline ends. The CDR3 DNA is TGTGCCAGTAGTATCGGCAGGACTGAAGCTTTCTTT. Amino acid sequence: CASSIGRTEAFF.

This chain uses TRBV7-9 with TRBJ1-5, with D possibly matching TRBD1 (6 bases). This CDR3 contains 14 residues. Germline V gene sequence: CDR1 SEHNR, CDR2 FQNEAQ (reference sequence). The V end was cut by 4 bases, the J end by 5 bases, with 12 bases between. The DNA of the CDR3 is TGTGCCAGCAGCTCGTCCGGGGGGCATCAGCCCCAGCATTTT. Residues: CASSSSGGHQPQHF.

This chain links TRBV10-2 with TRBJ2-2; TRBD2 is a possible D gene (5 bases). CDR3 length: 15 amino acids. V dropped 3 bases and J dropped 2 bases, with 10 bases sitting between them. Germline values: CDR1 WSHSY, CDR2 SAAADI. The CDR3 region is CASSDRAANTGELFF. The DNA for the CDR3 is TGCGCCAGCAGTGATCGAGCGGCTAACACCGGGGAGCTGTTTTTT.

This chain uses TRBV2 with TRBJ2-1; 8 bases are a match to TRBD1. Germline CDR1 and CDR2: SNHLY and FYNNEI. V gave up 7 bases and J gave up 9 bases; unmatched junction bases: 11. This CDR3 is built from 14 residues. Here the CDR3 DNA reads TGTGCCAGCATAGGGACAGGTGAAATCAGTGAGCAGTTCTTC. This gives the protein CASIGTGEISEQFF. Combining the CDR3 with reference TRBV2 and TRBJ2-1 gives the whole variable domain EPEVTQTPSHQVTQMGQEVILRCVPISNHLYFYWYRQILGQKVEFLVSFYNNEISEKSEIFDDQFSVERPDGSNFTLKIRSTKLEDSAMYFCASIGTGEISEQFFGPGTRLTVL.

This chain uses TRBV7-2 with TRBJ2-2; D assignment may be TRBD1 or TRBD2 (7 bases each). CDR3 length equals 16 residues. Germline V gives CDR1 SGHTA, CDR2 FQGNSA. The V and J ends lost 2 bases and 5 bases respectively, with 15 bases between them. The CDR3 region is CASSLMGRGGTGELFF. The CDR3 nucleotides are TGTGCCAGCAGCTTAATGGGCAGGGGGGGAACCGGGGAGCTGTTTTTT.

This clone was recorded a few times. The chain is built from TRBV27 and TRBJ2-3; D unresolved. Germline-derived CDR1 and CDR2 are MNHEY and SMNVEV (reference sequence). CDR3 length: 16 residues. V was shortened by 7 bases and J by 6 bases, with 23 bases between the two germline ends. CDR3 residues: CASTQTGPGLADTQYF. The CDR3 DNA is TGTGCCAGCACCCAGACCGGCCCGGGCCTCGCGGATACGCAGTATTTT.

This clone was recorded only once. This rearrangement joins TRBV7-9 to TRBJ2-1; 7 positions agree with TRBD1. Germline-derived CDR1 and CDR2 are SEHNR and FQNEAQ (reference sequence). Losses at the gene ends were 2 bases for V and 2 bases for J; bases not matched to a gene: 6. This CDR3 comprises 16 residues. The DNA for the CDR3 is TGTGCCAGCAGCTTAAGACAGGGTCTCACCTACAATGAGCAGTTCTTC. This sequence encodes CASSLRQGLTYNEQFF.

The J gene is TRBJ2-3, the V gene TRBV18; 7 nucleotides line up with TRBD1. Germline loops: CDR1 KGHSH, CDR2 LQKENI. The ends lost 4 bases at V and 4 bases at J; junction bases unmatched: 14. There are 17 residues in the CDR3. The chain's CDR3 is CASSRFGPQGQADTQYF. The CDR3 DNA is TGTGCCAGCTCACGCTTTGGGCCACAGGGGCAGGCAGATACGCAGTATTTT.

The gene calls are TRBV4-1 and TRBJ2-6; 8 bases match TRBD2. The CDR3 is made up of 19 amino acids. With V trimmed by 3 bases and J by 0 bases, 10 bases remained unmatched. Per germline, CDR1 MGHRA and CDR2 YSYEKL. The CDR3 DNA reads as TGCGCCAGCAGCCAGGGGGGACTAGGTCGGGTCTCTGGGGCCAACGTCCTGACTTTC. Protein sequence: CASSQGGLGRVSGANVLTF.

This chain uses TRBV30 with TRBJ2-7, with D hard to call. The CDR3 loop spans 15 amino acids. Germline V gives CDR1 GTSNPN, CDR2 SVGIG (reference sequence). V lost 2 bases and J 0 bases, leaving 14 bases between the germline ends. The CDR3 loop reads CAWSFLAATSYEQYF. Here the CDR3 DNA reads TGTGCCTGGAGTTTTCTGGCGGCGACCTCCTACGAGCAGTACTTC. The full variable domain, its missing parts supplied by reference TRBV30 and TRBJ2-7, is SQTIHQWPATLVQPVGSPLSLECTVEGTSNPNLYWYRQAAGRGLQLLFYSVGIGQISSEVPQNLSASRPQDRQFILSSKKLLLSDSGFYLCAWSFLAATSYEQYFGPGTRLTVT.

This chain joins TRBV30 and TRBJ2-7, with D perhaps matching TRBD1 or TRBD2 (5 bases each). There are 13 residues in the CDR3. Trimming took off 4 bases at V and 2 bases at J, with 12 bases between the two ends. Germline lookup yields CDR1 GTSNPN and CDR2 SVGIG (reference sequence). The CDR3: CAWTRGATYEQYF. The DNA for the CDR3 is TGTGCCTGGACCCGAGGGGCGACCTACGAGCAGTACTTC.

The chain is built from TRBV4-1 and TRBJ2-7; possible D gene TRBD1, 5 bases. V was pared by 1 base and J by 4 bases, with 8 bases between. CDR3 length: 13 amino acids. CDR1 and CDR2 from the germline V gene are MGHRA and YSYEKL. The CDR3 DNA is TGCGCCAGCAGCCAAGGTGCAGGGTACGAGCAGTACTTC. Translating gives CASSQGAGYEQYF.

This chain joins TRBV9 and TRBJ2-1; D ambiguous. Germline V gives CDR1 SGDLS, CDR2 YYNGEE. This CDR3 spans 15 amino acids. V lost 0 bases and J 8 bases, leaving 15 bases between the germline ends. CDR3 protein: CASSVEGLRVDEQFF. The CDR3 nucleotides read TGTGCCAGCAGCGTAGAGGGTTTAAGAGTCGATGAGCAGTTCTTC.

The chain combines TRBV5-6 with TRBJ1-3, with TRBD1 matching 8 bases. The CDR3 contains 18 residues. Looked up from germline, CDR1 is SGHDT and CDR2 is YYEEEE. J gave up 0 bases and V 4 bases, and 12 bases lay outside the gene matches. The CDR3 loop reads CASSITRDRRRSGNTIYF. CDR3 nucleotides: TGTGCCAGCAGCATCACAAGGGACAGGAGGCGCTCTGGAAACACCATATATTTT.

The chain is built from TRBV25-1 and TRBJ2-4; D tentatively reads TRBD1 or TRBD2 (5 bases each). The CDR3 runs to 15 residues. The V gene lost 4 bases and the J gene lost 8 bases, with 18 bases spanning the gap. Germline lookup yields CDR1 MGHDK and CDR2 SYGVNS. CDR3 sequence reads: CASSARTGRSYIQYF. Written as DNA, the CDR3 is TGTGCCAGCAGTGCACGGACGGGACGGAGTTACATTCAGTACTTC.